This is a list of T cell receptor beta chains from one sample in a study of cytotoxic CD8 clonotypes in ibrutinib-treated CLL. Data came from immunoSEQ multiplex PCR; TCRdb stores just in-frame clones and leaves some out. The table has around 200,000 clones, 60% to 80% seen once. This specimen was PBMCs, taken after 12 months of ibrutinib treatment. These TCRs come from a human donor with chronic lymphocytic leukemia. Each CDR3 is given with its conserved first and last residue. Each record gives: clone size, J gene, D gene, V gene, CDR3 protein, CDR3 DNA. A D gene is named only where the DNA matches it firmly. A clone size is listed for some rows: how often the clone was seen (once, few, many), or a class if it is expanded.

clone_size: .; j_call: TRBJ1-1; d_call: .; v_call: TRBV7-9; cdr3_aa: CASSPAAVEAFF; cdr3_nt: TGTGCCAGCAGCCCAGCAGCTGTTGAAGCTTTCTTT
clone_size: .; j_call: TRBJ2-1; d_call: TRBD2; v_call: TRBV6-5; cdr3_aa: CASRQAAGDEQFF; cdr3_nt: TGTGCCAGCCGCCAAGCAGCGGGAGATGAGCAGTTCTTC
clone_size: few; j_call: TRBJ2-7; d_call: TRBD1; v_call: TRBV5-1; cdr3_aa: CASSLSQGVYEQYF; cdr3_nt: TGCGCCAGCAGCTTGAGCCAGGGGGTGTACGAGCAGTACTTC
clone_size: .; j_call: TRBJ2-7; d_call: .; v_call: TRBV6-1; cdr3_aa: CASSEGVSYEQYF; cdr3_nt: TGTGCCAGCAGTGAAGGGGTCTCCTACGAGCAGTACTTC
clone_size: .; j_call: TRBJ1-2; d_call: .; v_call: TRBV7-9; cdr3_aa: CASSFDGYTF; cdr3_nt: TGTGCCAGCAGCTTTGATGGCTACACCTTC
clone_size: .; j_call: TRBJ2-3; d_call: .; v_call: TRBV10-3; cdr3_aa: CAISAIATDTQYF; cdr3_nt: TGTGCCATCAGTGCAATTGCCACAGATACGCAGTATTTT
clone_size: .; j_call: TRBJ2-6; d_call: .; v_call: TRBV10-1; cdr3_aa: CASSEDTGLGANVLTF; cdr3_nt: TGCGCCAGCAGTGAGGATACAGGTCTTGGGGCCAACGTCCTGACTTTC
clone_size: .; j_call: TRBJ2-1; d_call: .; v_call: TRBV5-1; cdr3_aa: CASSLVGGLEQFF; cdr3_nt: TGCGCCAGCAGCTTGGTGGGGGGCTTGGAGCAGTTCTTC
clone_size: .; j_call: TRBJ2-1; d_call: .; v_call: TRBV4-1; cdr3_aa: CASSQDQGSYNEQFF; cdr3_nt: TGCGCCAGCAGCCAAGATCAGGGCAGCTACAATGAGCAGTTCTTC
clone_size: .; j_call: TRBJ2-1; d_call: TRBD1; v_call: TRBV4-1; cdr3_aa: CASSQPRDRGTYNEQFF; cdr3_nt: TGCGCCAGCAGCCAACCCCGGGACAGGGGTACCTACAATGAGCAGTTCTTC
clone_size: .; j_call: TRBJ2-1; d_call: TRBD2; v_call: TRBV28; cdr3_aa: CASRQAGLAPYNEQFF; cdr3_nt: TGTGCCAGCAGGCAAGCAGGACTAGCTCCCTACAATGAGCAGTTCTTC
clone_size: .; j_call: TRBJ2-7; d_call: .; v_call: TRBV9; cdr3_aa: CASSVAGGSPPDQYF; cdr3_nt: TGTGCCAGCAGCGTAGCGGGGGGCAGCCCGCCCGATCAGTACTTC
clone_size: .; j_call: TRBJ2-1; d_call: TRBD1; v_call: TRBV27; cdr3_aa: CASSQTGEEQFF; cdr3_nt: TGTGCCAGCAGTCAGACAGGGGAGGAGCAGTTCTTC
clone_size: .; j_call: TRBJ2-1; d_call: TRBD2; v_call: TRBV19; cdr3_aa: CASSSPLLAEPTYNEQFF; cdr3_nt: TGTGCCAGTAGTTCCCCCCTACTAGCGGAACCGACCTACAATGAGCAGTTCTTC
clone_size: .; j_call: TRBJ2-2; d_call: .; v_call: TRBV15; cdr3_aa: CATSLSAIQAPSRTGELFF; cdr3_nt: TGTGCCACCAGCCTGTCGGCCATTCAAGCCCCCTCCCGCACCGGGGAGCTGTTTTTT
clone_size: .; j_call: TRBJ1-2; d_call: .; v_call: TRBV5-1; cdr3_aa: CASSSDSYGYTF; cdr3_nt: TGCGCCAGCAGCTCGGACAGCTATGGCTACACCTTC
clone_size: .; j_call: TRBJ1-4; d_call: TRBD1; v_call: TRBV9; cdr3_aa: CASSIGQGPPIEKLFF; cdr3_nt: TGTGCCAGCAGCATTGGACAGGGGCCCCCCATTGAAAAACTGTTTTTT
clone_size: few; j_call: TRBJ1-3; d_call: .; v_call: TRBV2; cdr3_aa: CASGGNTIYF; cdr3_nt: TGTGCCAGCGGTGGAAACACCATATATTTT
clone_size: .; j_call: TRBJ1-4; d_call: .; v_call: TRBV30; cdr3_aa: CAWLGSGGEKLFF; cdr3_nt: TGTGCCTGGCTGGGGTCGGGTGGTGAAAAACTGTTTTTT
clone_size: .; j_call: TRBJ2-7; d_call: .; v_call: TRBV27; cdr3_aa: CASSLSGPAYEQYF; cdr3_nt: TGTGCCAGCAGTTTATCCGGACCGGCCTACGAGCAGTACTTC
clone_size: .; j_call: TRBJ2-7; d_call: .; v_call: TRBV27; cdr3_aa: CASSSYYEQYF; cdr3_nt: TGTGCCAGCAGTTCCTACTACGAGCAGTACTTC
clone_size: .; j_call: TRBJ1-1; d_call: .; v_call: TRBV6-6; cdr3_aa: CASSWSMNTEAFF; cdr3_nt: TGTGCCAGCTCCTGGAGCATGAACACTGAAGCTTTCTTT
clone_size: many; j_call: TRBJ2-1; d_call: .; v_call: TRBV6-5; cdr3_aa: CASSYSLEGAYNEQFF; cdr3_nt: TGTGCCAGCAGTTACTCACTAGAAGGGGCCTACAATGAGCAGTTCTTC
clone_size: .; j_call: TRBJ1-1; d_call: TRBD1; v_call: TRBV2; cdr3_aa: CASGTGGREAFF; cdr3_nt: TGTGCCAGCGGTACAGGGGGCCGTGAAGCTTTCTTT
clone_size: .; j_call: TRBJ2-7; d_call: TRBD2; v_call: TRBV18; cdr3_aa: CASSPAGGGQYF; cdr3_nt: TGTGCCAGCTCACCGGCAGGCGGGGGGCAGTACTTC
clone_size: .; j_call: TRBJ2-7; d_call: .; v_call: TRBV18; cdr3_aa: CASSPRQGGPYEQYF; cdr3_nt: TGTGCCAGCTCACCTCGTCAGGGGGGCCCCTACGAGCAGTACTTC
clone_size: .; j_call: TRBJ2-1; d_call: .; v_call: TRBV5-1; cdr3_aa: CASSLESSSNEQFF; cdr3_nt: TGCGCCAGCAGCTTGGAATCGAGTAGTAATGAGCAGTTCTTC
clone_size: .; j_call: TRBJ2-3; d_call: .; v_call: TRBV7-8; cdr3_aa: CASGPSTDTQYF; cdr3_nt: TGTGCCAGCGGGCCCAGCACAGATACGCAGTATTTT
clone_size: .; j_call: TRBJ1-6; d_call: .; v_call: TRBV27; cdr3_aa: CASSLPAGNSPLHF; cdr3_nt: TGTGCCAGCAGTTTACCGGCAGGGAATTCACCCCTCCACTTT
clone_size: few; j_call: TRBJ1-2; d_call: .; v_call: TRBV6-5; cdr3_aa: CASSTTPFYGYTF; cdr3_nt: TGTGCCAGCAGTACGACACCTTTCTATGGCTACACCTTC
clone_size: .; j_call: TRBJ2-1; d_call: TRBD2; v_call: TRBV11-2; cdr3_aa: CASSLGELAGRNEQFF; cdr3_nt: TGTGCCAGCAGCTTAGGAGAACTAGCGGGAAGAAATGAGCAGTTCTTC
clone_size: .; j_call: TRBJ2-1; d_call: TRBD2; v_call: TRBV27; cdr3_aa: CASFGLAGYNEQFF; cdr3_nt: TGTGCCAGCTTCGGACTAGCGGGATACAATGAGCAGTTCTTC
clone_size: .; j_call: TRBJ2-1; d_call: TRBD2; v_call: TRBV19; cdr3_aa: CASNGEVGLVHLSSYNEQFF; cdr3_nt: TGTGCCAGTAACGGGGAGGTTGGACTAGTGCACTTAAGCTCCTACAATGAGCAGTTCTTC
clone_size: few; j_call: TRBJ2-7; d_call: .; v_call: TRBV7-9; cdr3_aa: CASSFDGYYEQYF; cdr3_nt: TGTGCCAGCAGCTTTGATGGATACTACGAGCAGTACTTC
clone_size: .; j_call: TRBJ1-3; d_call: TRBD1; v_call: TRBV11-2; cdr3_aa: CASSTRHRGYGNTIYF; cdr3_nt: TGTGCCAGCAGCACAAGGCACAGGGGATATGGAAACACCATATATTTT
clone_size: .; j_call: TRBJ2-3; d_call: .; v_call: TRBV27; cdr3_aa: CASTLPTGMVDTQYF; cdr3_nt: TGTGCCAGCACCCTCCCTACAGGGATGGTGGATACGCAGTATTTT
clone_size: few; j_call: TRBJ1-2; d_call: .; v_call: TRBV4-2; cdr3_aa: CASSQDVGSVESYYGYTF; cdr3_nt: TGTGCCAGCAGCCAAGATGTCGGCTCTGTGGAGAGCTACTATGGCTACACCTTC
clone_size: .; j_call: TRBJ2-3; d_call: .; v_call: TRBV9; cdr3_aa: CASSVESMAPDTQYF; cdr3_nt: TGTGCCAGCAGCGTAGAGTCCATGGCCCCAGATACGCAGTATTTT
clone_size: .; j_call: TRBJ1-2; d_call: TRBD1; v_call: TRBV5-8; cdr3_aa: CASSSDRGIGYGYTF; cdr3_nt: TGTGCCAGCAGCTCTGACAGGGGTATCGGCTATGGCTACACCTTC
clone_size: .; j_call: TRBJ1-2; d_call: .; v_call: TRBV27; cdr3_aa: CASSPYSGASPLLAF; cdr3_nt: TGTGCCAGCAGCCCATATAGTGGGGCCAGCCCACTTTTGGCCTTC
clone_size: .; j_call: TRBJ1-2; d_call: .; v_call: TRBV4-1; cdr3_aa: CASSQVPSGGFYGYTF; cdr3_nt: TGCGCCAGCAGCCAAGTCCCCTCCGGGGGGTTCTATGGCTACACCTTC
clone_size: .; j_call: TRBJ2-1; d_call: .; v_call: TRBV19; cdr3_aa: CASSVGHGPSFSYNEQFF; cdr3_nt: TGTGCCAGTAGTGTGGGACACGGGCCATCGTTCTCCTACAATGAGCAGTTCTTC
clone_size: few; j_call: TRBJ1-6; d_call: .; v_call: TRBV14; cdr3_aa: CASSHRDWHSPLHF; cdr3_nt: TGTGCCAGCAGCCACAGGGATTGGCATTCACCCCTCCACTTT